The 11 T cell receptor beta chains below all came from one sample that was sequenced in a study of blood T cell repertoires in COVID-19 (TCRdb year 2020). Libraries were made using the immunoSEQ multiplex PCR assay. The source is immuneACCESS, and TCRdb retained only in-frame sequences with V and J called. Part of the clones is not carried over; for the studies checked, unresolved V genes explain less than half of this, and the remainder is unexplained. The sample contains more than 250,000 clones, around nine tenths of them found a single time. The ten largest make up about 5.5% of the sample. Input material: PBMCs or T cells enriched from blood (not recorded which). Receptors were obtained from a woman aged 40 to 50 who had recovered from COVID-19.

This chain connects TRBV5-1 to TRBJ1-2; possibly TRBD1 for D (5 bases). V was cut by 4 bases and J by 6 bases, with 13 bases left in between. The germline CDR1 and CDR2 sequences are SGHRS and YFSETQ. The CDR3 has 13 residues. The CDR3 loop is CASSPVGGDGYTF. The CDR3 nucleotides are TGCGCCAGCAGCCCGGTGGGGGGTGATGGCTACACCTTC.

The V call is TRBV11-2, the J call TRBJ2-1; D ambiguous. Germline CDR1 is SGHAT and CDR2 is FQNNGV. V was cut by 2 bases and J by 1 base, with 21 bases left in between. This CDR3 is built from 19 residues. CDR3 sequence (DNA): TGTGCCAGCAGCTTACGCCCCTCCATCCGGCTAGAGTCCTACAATGAGCAGTTCTTC. It encodes CASSLRPSIRLESYNEQFF.

This clone appeared once. The chain joins TRBV11-2 to TRBJ1-2; D unclear. The CDR3 has 14 residues. V lost 5 bases and J 7 bases, leaving 17 bases between the germline ends. Germline CDR1 and CDR2: SGHAT and FQNNGV. DNA for the CDR3: TGTGCCAGCAGCAACCCGGTCCGGGGTGGTGGCTACACCTTC. This translates into CASSNPVRGGGYTF.

The rearrangement uses TRBV18 and TRBJ1-1; the D is unclear. Germline V gives CDR1 KGHSH, CDR2 LQKENI. The CDR3 loop spans 14 amino acids. V was pared by 3 bases and J by 6 bases, with 14 bases between. The DNA of the CDR3 is TGTGCCAGCTCACCCCTTATGGAGGTTGCTGAAGCTTTCTTT. Encoded protein: CASSPLMEVAEAFF.

The V and J genes are TRBV7-9 and TRBJ1-1; D possibly corresponds to TRBD1 (5 bases). Germline V gives CDR1 SEHNR, CDR2 FQNEAQ (reference sequence). The CDR3 is 13 amino acids. V lost 5 bases and J lost 2, with 9 bases in between. CDR3 nucleotides: TGTGCCAGCAGCCCCAGGGATAACACTGAAGCTTTCTTT. It yields the protein CASSPRDNTEAFF.

The gene calls are TRBV30 and TRBJ2-7; 9 positions match TRBD1. CDR3 length: 14 residues. Germline trimming cut 0 bases from V and 4 bases from J; bases unmatched to any gene: 4. CDR1 GTSNPN and CDR2 SVGIG come from the germline V gene (reference sequence). The CDR3 region is CAWSVNRGPYEQYF. CDR3 sequence (DNA): TGTGCCTGGAGTGTTAACAGGGGGCCGTACGAGCAGTACTTC. Full variable domain (remainder filled in from reference TRBV30 and TRBJ2-7): SQTIHQWPATLVQPVGSPLSLECTVEGTSNPNLYWYRQAAGRGLQLLFYSVGIGQISSEVPQNLSASRPQDRQFILSSKKLLLSDSGFYLCAWSVNRGPYEQYFGPGTRLTVT.

The chain joins TRBV4-2 to TRBJ2-1; the match to TRBD2 covers 8 bases. J gave up 5 bases and V 1 base, and 13 bases lay outside the gene matches. CDR3 length equals 18 residues. Germline-derived CDR1 and CDR2 are LGHNA and YNFKEQ. The CDR3 DNA reads as TGTGCCAGCAGCCAAGCTAATGGCGGCGGGAGGTCCGACAATGAGCAGTTCTTC. Translating gives CASSQANGGGRSDNEQFF.

CDR3 sequence reads: CASSLVRTGPQPQHF. CDR3 bases: TGTGCCAGCAGTTTAGTCCGGACAGGGCCTCAGCCCCAGCATTTT. The genes are TRBV28 and TRBJ1-5; 8 bases fit TRBD1. Germline assignment: CDR1 MDHEN and CDR2 SYDVKM. This CDR3 contains 15 residues. J was trimmed by 6 bases and V by 2 bases; bases with no gene match: 6. The full variable domain, in which reference TRBV28 and TRBJ1-5 provide the parts outside the CDR3, is DVKVTQSSRYLVKRTGEKVFLECVQDMDHENMFWYRQDPGLGLRLIYFSYDVKMKEKGDIPEGYSVSREKKERFSLILESASTNQTSMYLCASSLVRTGPQPQHFGDGTRLSIL.

This chain joins TRBV15 and TRBJ2-3; D is unclear. The CDR3 extends over 12 amino acids. Trimming shortened V by 2 bases and J by 6 bases, and 6 bases separated the two germline ends. The V gene's germline CDR1 is LNHNV and CDR2 YYDKDF (reference sequence). CDR3 sequence reads: CATSRPSDTQYF. As DNA, the CDR3 is TGTGCCACCAGCAGACCATCCGATACGCAGTATTTT.

V usage is TRBV29-1 and J usage is TRBJ2-1; 8 bases map to TRBD1. The V segment lost 3 bases and the J segment 6 bases; nucleotides outside the gene matches: 7. CDR1 is SQVTM and CDR2 is ANQGSEA in the germline V gene. The CDR3 length is 14 residues. The DNA for the CDR3 is TGCAGCGTTGACGGTCAGGGGGCTGTCAATGAGCAGTTCTTC. The encoded protein is CSVDGQGAVNEQFF.

The genes are TRBV6-1 and TRBJ2-1; D possibly corresponds to TRBD1 (7 bases). Per germline, CDR1 MNHNS and CDR2 SASEGT. V lost 0 bases and J 4 bases, leaving 10 bases between the germline ends. This CDR3 is built from 15 residues. CDR3 amino acids: CASSEAAGGYNEQFF. The CDR3 DNA follows: TGTGCCAGCAGTGAAGCCGCAGGGGGGTACAATGAGCAGTTCTTC.